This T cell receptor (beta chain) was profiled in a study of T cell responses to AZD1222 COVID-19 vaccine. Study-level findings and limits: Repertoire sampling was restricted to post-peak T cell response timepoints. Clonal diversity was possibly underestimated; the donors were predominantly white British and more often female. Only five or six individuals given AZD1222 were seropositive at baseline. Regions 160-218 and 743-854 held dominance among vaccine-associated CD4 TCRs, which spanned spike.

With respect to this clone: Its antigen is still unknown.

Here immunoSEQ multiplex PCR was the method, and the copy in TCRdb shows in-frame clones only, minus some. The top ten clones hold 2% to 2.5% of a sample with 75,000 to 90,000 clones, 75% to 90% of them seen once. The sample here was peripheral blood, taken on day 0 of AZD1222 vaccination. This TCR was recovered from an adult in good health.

The CDR3 region has the DNA TGTGCCAGCAGCAAGGCTCAGGGACCTTCCTACGAGCAGTACTTC. The encoded protein is CASSKAQGPSYEQYF. The chain employs TRBV21-1 and TRBJ2-7. TRBV21-1 is labeled a pseudogene. This CDR3 is 15 amino acids long.